This T cell receptor (beta chain) was found in a study of cytomegalovirus exposure and HLA in healthy donors. Study overall: Around 85 million unique TCR sequences came from HLA-typed donors in an early release.

The PCR had 60 Vbeta and 13 Jbeta primers. Profiling relied on immunoSEQ multiplex PCR, and the TCRdb table lists in-frame clones only, not all of them. The sample yields roughly 120,000 clones, over 65% seen once. With respect to this clone: Its antigen remains unknown.

Study-level points and caveats: There were reportedly fewer N-insertions in an Asian-associated ancestry cluster than the roughly 610-donor mean, in a later analysis.

The CDR3 covers 14 residues. The germline V gene encodes CDR1 LGHNA and CDR2 YNFKEQ. Trimming cost V 4 bases and J 5 bases; bases outside gene matches: 5. The gene calls are TRBV4-2 and TRBJ1-5; 7 bases agree with TRBD1. This clonotype was sampled from a woman between 45 and 60 years old in good health and CMV-seropositive. Input material: PBMCs. The DNA for the CDR3 is TGTGCCAGCAGCCCGGGACAGCAAGATCAGCCCCAGCATTTT. This sequence encodes CASSPGQQDQPQHF.